These 7 T cell receptor beta chains were sequenced from one sample in a study of post-analysis software for immune sequencing data (dated by TCRdb to between 2014 and 2017). These TCRs are of unknown antigen specificity. The library was generated by PCR. Sequencing used an Illumina HiSeq 2500. To reduce PCR and sequencing biases, unique molecular identifiers were incorporated into the TCR beta cDNA libraries. The public reads were reprocessed in TCRdb via fastp at Q25 and MiXCR, keeping in-frame beta chains. Here each entry gathers all rows of one CDR3 protein and keeps the most common genes and DNA. This sample is represented by about 430,000 distinct CDR3 sequences; approximately 39% of them were singletons. The ten top clones hold less than 8% of the sample. The study at large found these results: Patients showed significantly higher frequencies than controls for a few TRBV segments, among them TRBV5-6, TRBV5-1 and TRBV20-1.

The source material was blood. The origin of the receptors is a girl aged 2-9 years with multiple sclerosis.

Only a few counts were recorded for this clonotype. This could be a read error, since a much larger clone is one nucleotide away. V usage is TRBV12-3 or TRBV12-4 and J usage is TRBJ1-2; 7 bases are shared with TRBD1. With V trimmed by 11 bases and J by 7 bases, 10 bases remained unmatched. The CDR3 is 12 residues long. This CDR3 is CAGGRGQVGYTF. CDR3 bases: TGTGCCGGCGGGAGGGGGCAGGTTGGCTACACCTTC.

The rearrangement joins TRBV28 to TRBJ1-1; D remains ambiguous. The CDR3 is 13 residues long. Germline values: CDR1 MDHEN, CDR2 SYDVKM. The ends were cut back, 1 base at V and 6 bases at J, with 9 bases in the middle. The CDR3 DNA reads as TGTGCCAGCAGTTTATATGAGGGCGCTGAAGCTTTCTTT. It translates to CASSLYEGAEAFF.

The V and J genes are TRBV12-3 or TRBV12-4 and TRBJ1-5, with a weak D call TRBD1 (6 bases). The CDR3 is 16 amino acids. Deletions cut 4 bases from V and 0 bases from J, with 13 bases between. CDR3 DNA: TGTGCCAGCAGTTCACAGGGAAGTGCTAGCAATCAGCCCCAGCATTTT. It translates to CASSSQGSASNQPQHF.

Ten or more counts support this clonotype. The chain carries TRBV29-1 and TRBJ2-7; D is undetermined. V was shortened by 4 bases and J by 2 bases, with 12 bases between the two germline ends. Germline CDR1 and CDR2: SQVTM and ANQGSEA. The CDR3 extends over 13 amino acids. CDR3 residues: CSVAMGSAYEQYF. The CDR3 nucleotides are TGCAGCGTTGCTATGGGGTCGGCCTACGAGCAGTACTTC.

The V gene is TRBV6-6, the J gene TRBJ1-6, with D tentatively TRBD1 (6 bases). The CDR3 is 15 amino acids. V shed 1 base and J shed 8 bases, with 12 bases lying between them. Looked up from germline, CDR1 is MNHNY and CDR2 is SVGAGI (reference sequence). Here the CDR3 DNA reads TGTGCCAGCAGTTACTTCGGACAGAGGTATTCACCCCTCCACTTT. This sequence encodes CASSYFGQRYSPLHF.

In this sample, this clonotype turned up once. The chain joins TRBV3-1 to TRBJ2-1; no clear D. The CDR3 has 14 amino acids. CDR1 is LGHDT, CDR2 YNNKEL, per germline (reference sequence). The V end lost 2 bases, the J end lost 8 bases, and 13 bases lay between the germline ends. The CDR3 sequence: CASSQLAEFYEQFF. DNA for the CDR3: TGTGCCAGCAGCCAATTGGCCGAATTCTATGAGCAGTTCTTC.

The chain has TRBV28 and TRBJ1-2; TRBD1 matches 7 bases. The CDR3 is 14 amino acids. CDR1 is MDHEN and CDR2 is SYDVKM in the germline V gene. Germline trimming cut 5 bases from V and 4 bases from J; bases unmatched to any gene: 7. The CDR3 region is CASSGRGRAYGYTF. The CDR3 coding sequence is TGTGCCAGCAGTGGTAGGGGGCGCGCCTATGGCTACACCTTC.